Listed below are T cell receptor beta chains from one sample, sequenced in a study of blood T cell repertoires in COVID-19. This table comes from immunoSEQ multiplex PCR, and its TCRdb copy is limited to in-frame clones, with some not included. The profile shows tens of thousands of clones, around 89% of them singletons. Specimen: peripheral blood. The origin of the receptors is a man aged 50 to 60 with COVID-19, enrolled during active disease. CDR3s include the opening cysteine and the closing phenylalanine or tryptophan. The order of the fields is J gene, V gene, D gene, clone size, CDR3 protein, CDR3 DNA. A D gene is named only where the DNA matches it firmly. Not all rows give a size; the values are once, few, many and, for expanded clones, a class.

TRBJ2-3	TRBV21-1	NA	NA	CASSRRDRDTDTQYF	TGTGCCAGCAGCAGAAGGGACAGGGACACAGATACGCAGTATTTT
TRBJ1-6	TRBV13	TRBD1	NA	CASRTGDSGPLHF	TGTGCCAGCAGAACGGGGGACAGTGGACCCCTCCACTTT
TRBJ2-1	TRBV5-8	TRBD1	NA	CASSSGVDRGNEQFF	TGTGCCAGCAGCTCGGGAGTAGACAGGGGCAATGAGCAGTTCTTC
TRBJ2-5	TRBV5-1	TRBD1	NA	CASSLIPGQQETQYF	TGCGCCAGCAGCTTAATTCCGGGACAGCAAGAGACCCAGTACTTC
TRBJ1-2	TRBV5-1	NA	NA	CASSLLSDYGYTF	TGCGCCAGCAGCTTGTTGTCCGACTATGGCTACACCTTC
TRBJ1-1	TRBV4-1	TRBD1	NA	CASSQDPPDRGVDEAFF	TGCGCCAGCAGCCAAGATCCCCCGGACAGGGGCGTCGATGAAGCTTTCTTT
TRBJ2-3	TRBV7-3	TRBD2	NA	CASSTTSGGTTDTQYF	TGTGCCAGCAGCACAACTAGCGGGGGGACCACAGATACGCAGTATTTT
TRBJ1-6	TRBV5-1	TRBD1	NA	CASSLSGGANSPLHF	TGCGCCAGCAGCTTGTCAGGGGGCGCAAATTCACCCCTCCACTTT
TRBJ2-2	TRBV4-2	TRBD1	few	CASSQGSGTGGATGELFF	TGTGCCAGCAGCCAAGGCTCCGGGACAGGGGGGGCCACCGGGGAGCTGTTTTTT
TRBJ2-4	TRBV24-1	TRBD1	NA	CATSDSGGAVKNIQYF	TGTGCCACCAGTGATTCAGGGGGTGCGGTCAAAAACATTCAGTACTTC
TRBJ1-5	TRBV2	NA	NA	CASRQGSGQPQHF	TGTGCCAGCAGACAGGGATCAGGCCAGCCCCAGCATTTT
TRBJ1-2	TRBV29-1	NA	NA	CSATDPNYGYTF	TGCAGCGCCACAGACCCTAACTATGGCTACACCTTC
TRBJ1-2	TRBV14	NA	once	CASSPWRSYGYTF	TGTGCCAGCAGCCCCTGGCGGAGCTATGGCTACACCTTC
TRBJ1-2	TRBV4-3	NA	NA	CASSQVLADSNYGYTF	TGCGCCAGCAGCCAAGTATTGGCAGATTCTAACTATGGCTACACCTTC
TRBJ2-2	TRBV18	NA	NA	CASSSSNTGELFF	TGTGCCAGCTCATCTTCGAACACCGGGGAGCTGTTTTTT
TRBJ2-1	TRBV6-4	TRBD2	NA	CASSSGTSGGPDEQFF	TGTGCCAGCAGTTCAGGGACTAGCGGGGGGCCCGATGAGCAGTTCTTC
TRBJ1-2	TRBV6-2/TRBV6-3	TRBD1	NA	CASSLQGYGYTF	TGTGCCAGCAGTCTACAGGGGTATGGCTACACCTTC
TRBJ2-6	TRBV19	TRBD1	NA	CASTRGRSISGANVLTF	TGTGCCAGTACGAGGGGGCGCTCTATCTCTGGGGCCAACGTCCTGACTTTC
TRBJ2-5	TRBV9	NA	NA	CASSGTPKETQYF	TGTGCCAGCAGCGGGACACCGAAAGAGACCCAGTACTTC
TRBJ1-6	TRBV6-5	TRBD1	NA	CASSRRQGAYSPLHF	TGTGCCAGCAGTCGCAGACAGGGGGCCTATTCACCCCTCCACTTT
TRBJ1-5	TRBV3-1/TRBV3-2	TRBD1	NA	CASSQGQGSNQPQHF	TGTGCCAGCAGCCAGGGACAGGGGAGTAATCAGCCCCAGCATTTT
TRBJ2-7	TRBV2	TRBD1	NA	CASSYPGQGYEQYF	TGTGCCAGCAGTTATCCGGGACAGGGCTACGAGCAGTACTTC
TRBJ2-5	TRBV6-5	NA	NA	CASSPTEWVWETQYF	TGTGCCAGCAGTCCGACAGAGTGGGTATGGGAGACCCAGTACTTC
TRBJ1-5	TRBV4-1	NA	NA	CASSQVLLQRRDQPQHF	TGCGCCAGCAGCCAAGTATTGTTACAGAGGAGGGATCAGCCCCAGCATTTT
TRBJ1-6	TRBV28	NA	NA	CASTWGGIYNSPLHF	TGTGCCAGCACCTGGGGGGGAATCTATAATTCACCCCTCCACTTT
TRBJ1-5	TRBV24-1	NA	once	CATSPTGGANQPQHF	TGTGCCACCAGTCCTACAGGTGGGGCTAATCAGCCCCAGCATTTT
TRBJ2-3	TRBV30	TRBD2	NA	CAWSGLAGVADTQYF	TGTGCCTGGAGCGGACTAGCGGGGGTAGCAGATACGCAGTATTTT
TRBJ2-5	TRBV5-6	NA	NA	CASSGQGLGETQYF	TGTGCCAGCAGCGGGCAGGGGCTGGGGGAGACCCAGTACTTC
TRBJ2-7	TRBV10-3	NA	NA	CAIRPQGSYEQYF	TGTGCCATCAGACCACAGGGCTCCTACGAGCAGTACTTC
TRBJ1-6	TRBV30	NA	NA	CAWSVAGSPLHF	TGTGCCTGGAGTGTAGCGGGTTCACCCCTCCACTTT
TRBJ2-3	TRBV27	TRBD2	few	CASRGLAGPDTQYF	TGTGCCAGCAGGGGACTAGCGGGGCCGGATACGCAGTATTTT
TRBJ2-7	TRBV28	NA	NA	CASTASASGYEQYF	TGTGCCAGCACCGCTAGCGCTTCGGGATACGAGCAGTACTTC
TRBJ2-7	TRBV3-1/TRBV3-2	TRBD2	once	CASSKTSGGGEQYF	TGTGCCAGCAGCAAAACTAGCGGGGGGGGCGAGCAGTACTTC
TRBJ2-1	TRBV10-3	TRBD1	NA	CPGQGPYNEQFF	TGTCCCGGACAGGGCCCCTACAATGAGCAGTTCTTC
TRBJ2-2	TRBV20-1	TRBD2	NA	CSASAPPGLALGVETGELFF	TGCAGTGCTAGTGCCCCGCCGGGACTAGCCTTGGGGGTAGAAACCGGGGAGCTGTTTTTT
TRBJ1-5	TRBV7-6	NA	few	CASSLGSGVGQPQHF	TGTGCCAGCAGCTTAGGTTCAGGGGTGGGACAGCCCCAGCATTTT
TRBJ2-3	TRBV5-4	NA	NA	CASSLWVNGGDTQYF	TGTGCCAGCAGCTTGTGGGTGAACGGCGGGGATACGCAGTATTTT
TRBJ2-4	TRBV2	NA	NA	CASSNERKGRYF	TGTGCCAGCAGTAACGAGCGCAAGGGGCGGTACTTC
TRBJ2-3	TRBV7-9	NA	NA	CAGVTDTQYF	TGTGCCGGAGTCACAGATACGCAGTATTTT
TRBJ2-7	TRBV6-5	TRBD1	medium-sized	CASSSPTGGTYEQYF	TGTGCCAGCAGCAGCCCGACAGGGGGTACCTACGAGCAGTACTTC
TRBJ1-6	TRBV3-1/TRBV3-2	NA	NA	CASTSRAGGGFFVNSPLHF	TGTGCCAGCACCTCAAGGGCCGGGGGGGGATTTTTCGTAAATTCACCCCTCCACTTT
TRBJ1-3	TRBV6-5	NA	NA	CASSLRNTIYF	TGTGCCAGCAGCCTTCGAAACACCATATATTTT
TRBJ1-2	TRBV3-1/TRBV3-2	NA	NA	CASSQVQNYGYTF	TGTGCCAGCAGCCAAGTACAGAACTATGGCTACACCTTC
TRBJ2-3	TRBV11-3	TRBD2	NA	CASSLAGYTDTQYF	TGTGCCAGCAGCCTAGCGGGTTATACAGATACGCAGTATTTT
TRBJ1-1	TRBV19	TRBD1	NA	CASKGTGGYTEAFF	TGTGCCAGTAAGGGTACAGGGGGGTACACTGAAGCTTTCTTT
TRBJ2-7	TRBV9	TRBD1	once	CASSPGTGVSYEQYF	TGTGCCAGCAGCCCGGGGACAGGGGTATCCTACGAGCAGTACTTC
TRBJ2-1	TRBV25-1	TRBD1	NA	CASSETGGTNHNEQFF	TGTGCCAGCAGTGAGACAGGGGGCACTAATCACAATGAGCAGTTCTTC
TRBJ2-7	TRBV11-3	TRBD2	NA	CASSWRPPPSGGYEQYF	TGTGCCAGCAGCTGGAGGCCCCCCCCTAGCGGGGGATACGAGCAGTACTTC
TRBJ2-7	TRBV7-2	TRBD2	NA	CASSSSGGARGEQYF	TGTGCCAGCAGCTCTAGCGGGGGGGCTAGAGGCGAGCAGTACTTC
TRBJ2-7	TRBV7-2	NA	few	CASSLNRESYEQYF	TGTGCCAGCAGCCTCAACAGGGAATCCTACGAGCAGTACTTC
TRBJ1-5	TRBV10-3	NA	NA	CAISEAAGQPQHF	TGTGCCATCAGTGAGGCAGCAGGTCAGCCCCAGCATTTT
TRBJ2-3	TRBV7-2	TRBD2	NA	CASSLASGGATDTQYF	TGTGCCAGCAGCTTAGCTAGCGGGGGGGCAACAGATACGCAGTATTTT
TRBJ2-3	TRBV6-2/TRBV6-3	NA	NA	CASSWRWTDTQYF	TGTGCCAGCAGTTGGAGGTGGACAGATACGCAGTATTTT
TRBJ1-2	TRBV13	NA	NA	CASRRWWEGDYGYTF	TGTGCCAGCAGAAGGTGGTGGGAGGGGGACTATGGCTACACCTTC
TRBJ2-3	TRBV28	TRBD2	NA	CASLAGGPLDTDTQYF	TGTGCCAGTCTAGCGGGGGGGCCCTTAGACACAGATACGCAGTATTTT